A single sample gave rise to the 2 T cell receptor beta chains below, sequenced in a study of cytomegalovirus exposure and HLA in healthy donors. The PCR contained 60 Vbeta and 13 Jbeta primers. Produced via immunoSEQ multiplex PCR; TCRdb's table is partial and in-frame only. This sample has about 130,000 clones; around 72% occur once, and the top ten carry 3.5% to 5%. The sample consisted of PBMCs. The receptors originated from a man between 18 and 29 years old in good health and CMV-seropositive.

The chain carries TRBV9 and TRBJ1-4, with a tentative D call TRBD1 (5 bases). The CDR3 is made up of 13 amino acids. Trimming shortened V by 2 bases and J by 8 bases, and 10 bases separated the two germline ends. Germline V gives CDR1 SGDLS, CDR2 YYNGEE. CDR3 residues: CASSVQGGEKLFF. The CDR3 bases are TGTGCCAGCAGCGTGCAGGGAGGAGAAAAACTGTTTTTT.

The genes are TRBV7-8 and TRBJ2-7; possibly TRBD2 for D (5 bases). CDR1 and CDR2 from the germline V gene are SGHVS and FQNEAQ. This CDR3 is built from 15 residues. V was shortened by 5 bases and J by 0 bases, with 14 bases between the two germline ends. This chain's CDR3 is CASSQWTDPSYEQYF. The CDR3 DNA sequence: TGTGCCAGCAGCCAATGGACTGACCCCTCCTACGAGCAGTACTTC.